The entry that follows covers one T cell receptor beta chain sequence. Its antigen is not known. The time point is: newly diagnosed, previously untreated cHL patient sample. PBMCs representing newly diagnosed, untreated classical Hodgkin lymphoma functioned as the comparison. CDR1 is MNHNS and CDR2 is SASEGT in the germline V gene. This CDR3 contains 15 residues. The trim removed 4 bases at V and 4 bases at J, leaving 2 bases unmatched. These data are taken from a study of PD-1 blockade in classical Hodgkin lymphoma. Study results and limitations: At baseline, newly diagnosed patients reportedly showed less TCR diversity than healthy donors. Causes of the repertoire differences remain undefined, possibly disease activity or prior therapy.

The method was immunoSEQ multiplex PCR; TCRdb's version includes in-frame clones alone and lacks a portion of them. Of 45,000 to 60,000 clones in the sample, more than 75% were seen once. The rearrangement uses TRBV6-1 and TRBJ2-3, with 13 bases identical to TRBD2. Sequencing input: peripheral blood mononuclear cells (PBMCs). The origin of this receptor is a human donor with classical Hodgkin lymphoma. The CDR3 reads CASSALAGGPDTQYF. The DNA of the CDR3 is TGTGCCAGCAGTGCACTAGCGGGAGGGCCAGATACGCAGTATTTT.